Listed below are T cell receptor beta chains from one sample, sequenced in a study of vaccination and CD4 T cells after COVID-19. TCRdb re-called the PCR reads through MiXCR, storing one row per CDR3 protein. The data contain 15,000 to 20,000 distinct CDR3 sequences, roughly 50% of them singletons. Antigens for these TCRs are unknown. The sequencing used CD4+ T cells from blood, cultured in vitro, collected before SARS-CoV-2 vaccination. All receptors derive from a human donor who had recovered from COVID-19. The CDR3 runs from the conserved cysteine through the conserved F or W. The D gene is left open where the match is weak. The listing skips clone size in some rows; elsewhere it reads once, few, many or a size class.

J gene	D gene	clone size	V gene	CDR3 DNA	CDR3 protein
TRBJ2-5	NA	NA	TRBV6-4	TGTGCCAGCAGTGACACCCCCCGGATAAGAACGGGGAGAGTTGGAGAGACCCAGTACTTC	CASSDTPRIRTGRVGETQYF
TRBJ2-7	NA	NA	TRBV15	TGTGCCACCAGCAGAGATTCACTGCAGGGGCTTAGTCCTGGGTACTTC	CATSRDSLQGLSPGYF
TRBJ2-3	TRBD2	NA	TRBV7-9	TGTGCCAGCAGCGGATTAGATAGCGGGAGTACAGATACGCAGTATTTT	CASSGLDSGSTDTQYF
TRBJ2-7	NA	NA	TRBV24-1	TGTGCCACCAGTGATTTGCTACGGTCCGAGCAGTACTTC	CATSDLLRSEQYF
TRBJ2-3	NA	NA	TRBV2	TGTGCCAGCAGGCTAGAGGCCTCTCCCACAGATACGCAGTATTTT	CASRLEASPTDTQYF
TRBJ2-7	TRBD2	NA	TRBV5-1	TGCGCCAGCAGCTTGCAACTAGCGGGAGGTTTCAACGAGCAGTACTTC	CASSLQLAGGFNEQYF
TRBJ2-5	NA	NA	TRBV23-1	TGCGCCAGCAGTCCCGGACGCCGCGGAGAGACCCAGTACTTC	CASSPGRRGETQYF
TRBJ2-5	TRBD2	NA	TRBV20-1	TGCAGTGCTGCTAAGGAGGATAGCGGGAGTCCTCGAGAGACCCAGTACTTC	CSAAKEDSGSPRETQYF
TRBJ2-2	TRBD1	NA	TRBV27	TGTGCCAGCAGTAGAGACAGGGGACACACCGGGGAGCTGTTTTTT	CASSRDRGHTGELFF
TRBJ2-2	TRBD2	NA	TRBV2	TGTGCCAGCACATACACACCTTTAGCGGGAGGTGCCACCGGGGAGCTGTTTTTT	CASTYTPLAGGATGELFF
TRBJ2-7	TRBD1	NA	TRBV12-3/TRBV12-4	TGTGCCAGCGTACCGCAGGGGGCAAGGGACGAGCAGTACTTC	CASVPQGARDEQYF
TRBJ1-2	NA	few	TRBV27	TGTGCCAGCCGCAGGGAGGACTATGGCTACACCTTC	CASRREDYGYTF
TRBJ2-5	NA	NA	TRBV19	TGTGCCAGTAGTATCTACACCCAAGAGACCCAGTACTTC	CASSIYTQETQYF
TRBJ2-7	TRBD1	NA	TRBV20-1	TGCAGTGCTCCGAAGGGACAGGGGGCAGGTGAGCAGTACTTC	CSAPKGQGAGEQYF
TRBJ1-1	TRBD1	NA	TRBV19	TGTGCCAGTAACAGGGGTTTCACTGAAGCTTTCTTT	CASNRGFTEAFF
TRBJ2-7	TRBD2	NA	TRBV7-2	TGTGCCAGCAGCTTAGCGGCGGGGGGCGCCTACGAGCAGTACTTC	CASSLAAGGAYEQYF
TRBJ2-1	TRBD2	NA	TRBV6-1	TGTGCCAGCAGTGCTAGCGGGAGTCGATACGATGAGCAGTTCTTC	CASSASGSRYDEQFF
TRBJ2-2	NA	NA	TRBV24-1	TGTGCCACCAGTGAATCGGGGTTTAGGGACACCGGGGAGCTGTTTTTT	CATSESGFRDTGELFF
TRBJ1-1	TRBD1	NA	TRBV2	TGTGCCAGCAGTATTCGGACAGGCGCCTTCTTT	CASSIRTGAFF
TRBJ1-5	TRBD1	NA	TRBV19	TGTGCCAGTAGCCGACAGGGGATGGAAGATCAGCCCCAGCATTTT	CASSRQGMEDQPQHF
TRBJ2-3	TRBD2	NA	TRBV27	TGTGCCAGCAGTTCCCTAGCGGGAGCGGTAGATACGCAGTATTTT	CASSSLAGAVDTQYF
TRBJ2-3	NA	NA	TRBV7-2	TGTGCCAGCAGCTTAGGCCGAGTAGCAGATACGCAGTATTTT	CASSLGRVADTQYF
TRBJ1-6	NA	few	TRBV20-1	TGCAGTGCCAGGGCCCAGAATTCACCCCTCCACTTT	CSARAQNSPLHF
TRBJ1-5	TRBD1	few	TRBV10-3	TGTGCCATCAGTGACTATGGGACAGTCAAACAGCCCCAGCATTTT	CAISDYGTVKQPQHF
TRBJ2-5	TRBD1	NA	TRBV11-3	TGTGCCAGCAGCGCCCGGACAGGGCGTTTCCAAGAGACCCAGTACTTC	CASSARTGRFQETQYF
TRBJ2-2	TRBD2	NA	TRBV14	TGTGCCAGCAGCACACTAGCGGGAGGTACCGGGGAGCTGTTTTTT	CASSTLAGGTGELFF
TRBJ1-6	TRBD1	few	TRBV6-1	TGTGCCAGCAGTAGGGGACAGGGGGATTCACCCCTCCACTTT	CASSRGQGDSPLHF
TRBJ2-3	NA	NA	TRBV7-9	TGTGCCAGCAGCTTTGGAGCGGTGAGCACAGATACGCAGTATTTT	CASSFGAVSTDTQYF
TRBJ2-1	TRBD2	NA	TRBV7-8	TGTGCCAGCAGCTTAGTTGGGCTAGCGGAGTACAATGAGCAGTTCTTC	CASSLVGLAEYNEQFF
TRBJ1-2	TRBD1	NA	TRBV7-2	TGTGCCAGCAGCTTGGGACAGACCCCTGGCTACACCTTC	CASSLGQTPGYTF
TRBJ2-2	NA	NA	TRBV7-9	TGTGCCAGCAGCTTAAGGGCGGGGAACACCGGGGAGCTGTTTTTT	CASSLRAGNTGELFF
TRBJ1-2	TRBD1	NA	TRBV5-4	TGTGCCAGCAGCCATGACAGGGCGGCTAACTATGGCTACACCTTC	CASSHDRAANYGYTF
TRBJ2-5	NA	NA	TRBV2	TGTGCCAGCACCCTGGAGGGAGAAGAGACCCAGTACTTC	CASTLEGEETQYF
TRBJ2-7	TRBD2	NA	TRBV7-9	TGTGCCAGCAGCTCCCGGGACTATTATAAGTCCTACGAGCAGTACTTC	CASSSRDYYKSYEQYF
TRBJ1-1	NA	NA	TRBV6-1	TGTGCCAGCAACGACAGACCCCGGAACACTGAAGCTTTCTTT	CASNDRPRNTEAFF
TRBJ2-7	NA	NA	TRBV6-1	TGTGCCAGCAGTCCCTACAGTGCCGAGCAGTACTTC	CASSPYSAEQYF
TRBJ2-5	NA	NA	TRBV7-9	TGTGCCAGCAGCCTTGAGGGGTACCAAGAGACCCAGTACTTC	CASSLEGYQETQYF
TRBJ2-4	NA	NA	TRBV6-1	TGTGCCAGCAGCCAACAAGGGATTCAGTACTTC	CASSQQGIQYF
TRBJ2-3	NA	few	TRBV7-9	TGTGCCAGCAGCTTAGTTGCGGGCGGCACAGATACGCAGTATTTT	CASSLVAGGTDTQYF
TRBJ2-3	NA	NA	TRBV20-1	TGCAGTGCCGATACCGGGCCAACCATAACCACAGATACGCAGTATTTT	CSADTGPTITTDTQYF
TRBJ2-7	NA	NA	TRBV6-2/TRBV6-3	TGTGCCAGCAGTTACTCTCCTTCGACCTACGAGCAGTGCTTC	CASSYSPSTYEQCF
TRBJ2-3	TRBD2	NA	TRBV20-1	TGCAGTGCTAGGACTAGCGGGAGAACAGATACGCAGTATTTT	CSARTSGRTDTQYF
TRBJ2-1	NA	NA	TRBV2	TGTGCCAGCACCCAGGATAGTGCCTCCTACAATGAGCAGTTCTTC	CASTQDSASYNEQFF
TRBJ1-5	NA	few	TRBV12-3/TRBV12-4	TGTGCCAGCAGTTTCTCCCGCAATCAGCCCCAGCATTTT	CASSFSRNQPQHF
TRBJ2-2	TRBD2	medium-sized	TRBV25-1	TGTGCCAGCAGTGGGACTAGCGACACCGGGGAGCTGTTTTTT	CASSGTSDTGELFF
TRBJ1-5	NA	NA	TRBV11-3	TGTGCCAGCAGCCCAAGCGCTCGGAATAGGCATTTT	CASSPSARNRHF
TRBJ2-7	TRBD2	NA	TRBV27	TGTGCCAGCAGTTTATCGGCGGGAGGGGCCTCCTACGAGCAGTACTTC	CASSLSAGGASYEQYF
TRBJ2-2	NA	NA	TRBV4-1	TGCGCCAGCAGCCAGGCAGGGTGGGCCGGGGAGCTGTTTTTT	CASSQAGWAGELFF
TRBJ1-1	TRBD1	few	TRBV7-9	TGTGCCAGCAGCTTAGGGTGGGGACAGGGAGACACTGAAGCTTTCTTT	CASSLGWGQGDTEAFF
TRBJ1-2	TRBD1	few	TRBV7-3	TGTGCCAGCAGCTCAACGGCAGGGGGTTATGGCTACACCTTC	CASSSTAGGYGYTF
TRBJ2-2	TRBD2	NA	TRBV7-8	TGTGCCAGCAGCTTATCGGGGTTAGCGGGAGCCGGGGAGCTGTTTTTT	CASSLSGLAGAGELFF
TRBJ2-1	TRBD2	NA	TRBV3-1	TGTGCCAGCAGCCAGGGAATGGGACTAGCAAAGGATGAGCAGTTCTTC	CASSQGMGLAKDEQFF
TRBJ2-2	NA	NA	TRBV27	TGTGCCAGCAGTTACACAACGGGCAGGGTCACCGGGGAGCTGTTTTTT	CASSYTTGRVTGELFF
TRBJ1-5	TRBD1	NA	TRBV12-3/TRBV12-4	TGTGCCAGCAATAAGGGACAGGGGGCTTTTCAGCCCCAGCATTTT	CASNKGQGAFQPQHF
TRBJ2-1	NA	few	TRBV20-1	TGCAGTGCTAGAGATCTCAAGGGGCACCTTGAGCAGTTCTTC	CSARDLKGHLEQFF